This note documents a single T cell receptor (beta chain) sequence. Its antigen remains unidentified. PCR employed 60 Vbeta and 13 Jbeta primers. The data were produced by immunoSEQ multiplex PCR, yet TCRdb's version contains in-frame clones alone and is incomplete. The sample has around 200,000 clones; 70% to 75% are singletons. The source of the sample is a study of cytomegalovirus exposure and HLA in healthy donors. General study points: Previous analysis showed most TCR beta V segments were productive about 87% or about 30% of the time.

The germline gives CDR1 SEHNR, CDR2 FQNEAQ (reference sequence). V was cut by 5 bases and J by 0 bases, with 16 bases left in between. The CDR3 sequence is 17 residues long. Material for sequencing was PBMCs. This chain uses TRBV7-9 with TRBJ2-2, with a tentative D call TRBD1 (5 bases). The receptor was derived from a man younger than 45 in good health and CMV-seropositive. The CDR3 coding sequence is TGTGCCAGCAGCCATCTCGTCTGGGGCACGAACACCGGGGAGCTGTTTTTT. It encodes CASSHLVWGTNTGELFF. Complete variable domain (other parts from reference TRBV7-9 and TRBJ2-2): DTGVSQNPRHKITKRGQNVTFRCDPISEHNRLYWYRQTLGQGPEFLTYFQNEAQLEKSRLLSDRFSAERPKGSFSTLEIQRTEQGDSAMYLCASSHLVWGTNTGELFFGEGSRLTVL.